This record covers a single T cell receptor (beta chain). Clones were read by immunoSEQ multiplex PCR, and TCRdb kept only the in-frame ones, dropping some. Of 75,000 to 85,000 clones listed, roughly 88% are singletons. The data were taken from a study of cytomegalovirus exposure and HLA in healthy donors. The germline V and J ends were trimmed by 1 base and 4 bases, with 10 bases remaining between them. Per the germline V gene, CDR1 is SGHNT and CDR2 is YENEEA. This CDR3 is 14 amino acids long. This clonotype was sampled from a young man in good health and CMV-seronegative. The sequenced sample was PBMCs. The chain recombines TRBV11-3 with TRBJ1-1, with no clear D. CDR3 coding DNA: TGTGCCAGCAGCTTAGGTGGGCGGGTCACTGAAGCTTTCTTT. This sequence encodes CASSLGGRVTEAFF.